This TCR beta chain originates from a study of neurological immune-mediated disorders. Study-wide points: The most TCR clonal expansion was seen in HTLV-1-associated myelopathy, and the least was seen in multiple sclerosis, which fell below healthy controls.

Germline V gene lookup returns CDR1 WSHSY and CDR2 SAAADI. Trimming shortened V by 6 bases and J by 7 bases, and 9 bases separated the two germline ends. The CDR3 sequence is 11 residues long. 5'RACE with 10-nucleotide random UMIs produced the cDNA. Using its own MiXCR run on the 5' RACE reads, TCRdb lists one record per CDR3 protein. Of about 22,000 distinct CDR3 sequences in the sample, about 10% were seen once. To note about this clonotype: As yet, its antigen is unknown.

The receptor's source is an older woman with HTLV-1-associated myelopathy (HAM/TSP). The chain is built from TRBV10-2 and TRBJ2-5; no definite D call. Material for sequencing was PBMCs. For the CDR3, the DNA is TGCGCCAGCAGCTCCTCGGGGACCCAGTACTTC. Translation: CASSSSGTQYF.